This is a list of T cell receptor beta chains from one sample in a study of shared clonotypes between healthy human individuals. Here immunoSEQ multiplex PCR was the method, and the copy in TCRdb shows in-frame clones only, minus some. The table has about 1 million clones, about three quarters seen once. Sequencing used memory CD4+ T cells sorted from blood. The receptors shown here come from a young man in good health. CDR3s include the opening cysteine and the closing phenylalanine or tryptophan. Fields, in order: CDR3 length, V gene, clone size, J gene, D gene, CDR3 protein, CDR3 DNA. A D gene is named only where the DNA matches it firmly. Size values are once, few and many counts, or a class for expanded clones, and some rows have none.

CDR3 length: 15
V gene: TRBV9
clone size: .
J gene: TRBJ2-7
D gene: TRBD2
CDR3 protein: CASSVELASVGEQYF
CDR3 DNA: TGTGCCAGCAGCGTAGAACTAGCGTCGGTGGGGGAGCAGTACTTC

CDR3 length: 13
V gene: TRBV7-9
clone size: .
J gene: TRBJ2-3
D gene: .
CDR3 protein: CASSWESTDTQYF
CDR3 DNA: TGTGCCAGCAGCTGGGAATCCACAGATACGCAGTATTTT

CDR3 length: 15
V gene: TRBV5-4
clone size: few
J gene: TRBJ1-1
D gene: TRBD1
CDR3 protein: CASSFRQGAGTEAFF
CDR3 DNA: TGTGCCAGCAGCTTCCGACAGGGGGCGGGTACTGAAGCTTTCTTT

CDR3 length: 16
V gene: TRBV7-9
clone size: .
J gene: TRBJ2-1
D gene: TRBD2
CDR3 protein: CASSLGGTRGIDEQFF
CDR3 DNA: TGTGCCAGCAGCTTAGGGGGGACTAGGGGAATCGATGAGCAGTTCTTC

CDR3 length: 15
V gene: TRBV12-5
clone size: once
J gene: TRBJ1-1
D gene: .
CDR3 protein: CASGLVLGPDTEAFF
CDR3 DNA: TGTGCTAGTGGTTTGGTACTGGGACCCGACACTGAAGCTTTCTTT

CDR3 length: 11
V gene: TRBV20-1
clone size: many
J gene: TRBJ2-3
D gene: .
CDR3 protein: CSATKGDTQYF
CDR3 DNA: TGCAGTGCTACGAAAGGCGATACGCAGTATTTT

CDR3 length: 13
V gene: TRBV11-2
clone size: .
J gene: TRBJ1-1
D gene: .
CDR3 protein: CASSLNGNTEAFF
CDR3 DNA: TGTGCCAGCAGCTTAAACGGGAACACTGAAGCTTTCTTT

CDR3 length: 13
V gene: TRBV11-1
clone size: once
J gene: TRBJ2-6
D gene: .
CDR3 protein: CASSLIGGTVLTF
CDR3 DNA: TGTGCCAGCAGCTTAATTGGGGGGACAGTCCTGACTTTC

CDR3 length: 18
V gene: TRBV4-3
clone size: .
J gene: TRBJ1-4
D gene: .
CDR3 protein: CASSQDAGGFSTNEKLFF
CDR3 DNA: TGCGCCAGCAGCCAAGATGCTGGCGGATTTTCAACTAATGAAAAACTGTTTTTT

CDR3 length: 14
V gene: TRBV5-6
clone size: .
J gene: TRBJ1-5
D gene: .
CDR3 protein: CASSLGNGNQPQHF
CDR3 DNA: TGTGCCAGCAGCTTGGGAAATGGAAATCAGCCCCAGCATTTT

CDR3 length: 11
V gene: TRBV20-1
clone size: .
J gene: TRBJ2-1
D gene: TRBD2
CDR3 protein: CSEAGDNEQFF
CDR3 DNA: TGCAGTGAAGCGGGGGACAATGAGCAGTTCTTC

CDR3 length: 14
V gene: TRBV28
clone size: .
J gene: TRBJ2-7
D gene: .
CDR3 protein: CASSKGGFSYEQYF
CDR3 DNA: TGTGCCAGCAGTAAGGGCGGTTTCTCCTACGAGCAGTACTTC

CDR3 length: 13
V gene: TRBV27
clone size: many
J gene: TRBJ1-1
D gene: .
CDR3 protein: CASSFREGDEAFF
CDR3 DNA: TGTGCCAGCAGCTTTAGGGAGGGTGATGAAGCTTTCTTT

CDR3 length: 13
V gene: TRBV29-1
clone size: .
J gene: TRBJ2-2
D gene: TRBD2
CDR3 protein: CSAWEGPGGELFF
CDR3 DNA: TGCAGCGCTTGGGAGGGGCCGGGCGGGGAGCTGTTTTTT

CDR3 length: 12
V gene: TRBV6-1
clone size: .
J gene: TRBJ2-3
D gene: .
CDR3 protein: CASALSTDTQYF
CDR3 DNA: TGTGCCAGCGCCCTGAGCACAGATACGCAGTATTTT

CDR3 length: 17
V gene: TRBV5-1
clone size: .
J gene: TRBJ2-3
D gene: .
CDR3 protein: CASSLALRGGGTDTQYF
CDR3 DNA: TGCGCCAGCAGCTTGGCCTTGAGGGGCGGTGGGACAGATACGCAGTATTTT

CDR3 length: 15
V gene: TRBV18
clone size: .
J gene: TRBJ1-6
D gene: TRBD1
CDR3 protein: CASSPEQRGQSPLHF
CDR3 DNA: TGTGCCAGCTCACCAGAGCAGAGGGGGCAATCACCCCTCCACTTT